Listed below are T cell receptor beta chains from one sample, sequenced in a study of OX40 agonist ivuxolimab in advanced cancers. Clones were read by immunoSEQ multiplex PCR, and TCRdb kept only the in-frame ones, dropping some. The data contain 76,000 or so clones, about nine tenths of them singletons. The material sequenced was CD4+ or CD8+ T cells sorted from blood, taken in a trial of the OX40 agonist ivuxolimab. These receptors originate from an adult with an advanced solid tumor such as melanoma, head and neck, liver or kidney cancer. The CDR3 runs from the conserved cysteine through the conserved F or W. The D gene is left open where the match is weak. Size tells how often a clone was seen (once, few, many) or the class of an expanded clone, and some rows leave it out.

once | - | TRBJ1-4 | TRBV5-1 | TGCGCCAGCAGCTTGACTGGAGGTGAAAAACTGTTTTTT | CASSLTGGEKLFF
- | - | TRBJ1-4 | TRBV18 | TGTGCCAGCTCACCACGGAGGGGCGCGGGCGAAAAACTGTTTTTT | CASSPRRGAGEKLFF
- | - | TRBJ1-5 | TRBV28 | TGTGCCAGCAGTTTTTCCGGCGGTTATAGCAATCAGCCCCAGCATTTT | CASSFSGGYSNQPQHF
- | - | TRBJ1-5 | TRBV28 | TGTGCCAGCAGTTTCCCGGGGAGCAGCAATCAGCCCCAGCATTTT | CASSFPGSSNQPQHF
- | - | TRBJ1-1 | TRBV2 | TGTGCCAGCAGGGTCTCTAACACTGAAGCTTTCTTT | CASRVSNTEAFF
few | TRBD2 | TRBJ2-3 | TRBV6-6 | TGTGCCAGCAGTTACAGACTAGCGGGGGAGTTAGCTACGCAGTATTTT | CASSYRLAGELATQYF
- | TRBD1 | TRBJ1-1 | TRBV5-5 | TGTGCCAGCAGCTTCAGCCGACAGGGTGAAGCTTTCTTT | CASSFSRQGEAFF
- | TRBD1 | TRBJ2-3 | TRBV9 | TGTGCCAGCAGCGTGGGACAGGACGTCACAGATACGCAGTATTTT | CASSVGQDVTDTQYF
- | - | TRBJ2-1 | TRBV9 | TGTGCCAGCAGCGTAGATTCGGCCCCCGGAGAGCAGTTCTTC | CASSVDSAPGEQFF
- | - | TRBJ2-7 | TRBV15 | TGTGCCACCAGCAGAGATTCCTCGGTGAGCTCCTACGAGCAGTACTTC | CATSRDSSVSSYEQYF
- | - | TRBJ2-4 | TRBV11-2 | TGTGCCAGCAGCTCACCTCAGGGAAAAAAAAACATTCAGTACTTC | CASSSPQGKKNIQYF
once | - | TRBJ1-4 | TRBV11-2 | TGTGCCAGCAGCTTGACATGGCGACATGAAAAACTGTTTTTT | CASSLTWRHEKLFF
- | - | TRBJ2-1 | TRBV19 | TGTGCCAGTTCTGGTAGGAATGAGCAGTTCTTC | CASSGRNEQFF
- | - | TRBJ2-7 | TRBV7-9 | TGTGCCAGCAGCTTAGGTTCCTTATGGGCTCTATCCGAGCAGTACTTC | CASSLGSLWALSEQYF
- | - | TRBJ2-6 | TRBV27 | TGTGCCAGCAGCTTTTTCTCTGGGGCCAACGTCCTGACTTTC | CASSFFSGANVLTF
few | - | TRBJ2-7 | TRBV2 | TGTGCCAGCACCCAGAGCTCAGGGCAGTACTTC | CASTQSSGQYF
- | - | TRBJ1-5 | TRBV6-1 | TGTGCCAGCAGGGGCCTGACTAATCAGCCCCAGCATTTT | CASRGLTNQPQHF
once | - | TRBJ1-2 | TRBV10-2 | TGCGCCAGCAGGCCTCAGGGACATAACTATGGCTACACCTTC | CASRPQGHNYGYTF
- | - | TRBJ2-3 | TRBV9 | TGTGCCAGCAGCGTAGACCCCGGGGCAGATACGCAGTATTTT | CASSVDPGADTQYF
- | - | TRBJ2-6 | TRBV27 | TGTGCCAGCAGTCCGAGGCCGAACTCTGGGGCCAACGTCCTGACTTTC | CASSPRPNSGANVLTF
- | - | TRBJ2-2 | TRBV2 | TGTGCCAGCAGTGAAGTTCGCGGACAGAGGATCGGGGAGCTGTTTTTT | CASSEVRGQRIGELFF
- | - | TRBJ2-5 | TRBV6-5 | TGTGCCAGCAGCCGGGGACAGTTGGGGGGGACCCAGTACTTC | CASSRGQLGGTQYF
once | TRBD1 | TRBJ1-6 | TRBV7-7 | TGTGCCAGCAGCCGCCCCGGGACAGGGAATCAGTCACCCCTCCACTTT | CASSRPGTGNQSPLHF
- | TRBD2 | TRBJ2-2 | TRBV10-3 | TGTGCCATCAGTGATACTAGCGGGGGGGCTACCGGGGAGCTGTTTTTT | CAISDTSGGATGELFF
- | TRBD2 | TRBJ2-3 | TRBV7-2 | TGTGCCAGCAGCTTAGGGGCTAGCGGGAGTGCAGATACGCAGTATTTT | CASSLGASGSADTQYF
- | TRBD2 | TRBJ2-3 | TRBV29-1 | TGCAGCGTTGAAGATAGCCTAGCGGGTTACACAGATACGCAGTATTTT | CSVEDSLAGYTDTQYF
- | - | TRBJ2-2 | TRBV5-5 | TGTGCCAGCAACCCCGTGGGGGGTGAGGTCGGGGAGCTGTTTTTT | CASNPVGGEVGELFF
- | - | TRBJ2-3 | TRBV2 | TGTGCCAGCAAGGCGGGAAGCACAGATACGCAGTATTTT | CASKAGSTDTQYF
- | - | TRBJ2-7 | TRBV29-1 | TGCAGCGTTGTTACAGGGCTCCACGAGCAGTACTTC | CSVVTGLHEQYF
- | TRBD1 | TRBJ2-3 | TRBV19 | TGTGCCAGTAGTAGGACACGGGGCAGGGGGACAGATACGCAGTATTTT | CASSRTRGRGTDTQYF
- | - | TRBJ2-5 | TRBV20-1 | TGCAGTGCTAGTGGGGGGGAGACCCAGTACTTC | CSASGGETQYF
- | TRBD2 | TRBJ2-7 | TRBV18 | TGTGCCAGCTCACCACTTGTAACACGCGGGGGGGCCTCCAACGAGCAGTACTTC | CASSPLVTRGGASNEQYF
- | TRBD1 | TRBJ1-4 | TRBV18 | TGTGCCAGCTCACCACCGATCCGGGACAGCATGCTGACAGAAAAACTGTTTTTT | CASSPPIRDSMLTEKLFF
- | TRBD1 | TRBJ1-5 | TRBV5-1 | TGCGCCAGCAGCTCCGGGACAGGGAACCAGCCCCAGCATTTT | CASSSGTGNQPQHF
once | - | TRBJ1-4 | TRBV4-1 | TGCGCCAGCAGCCAAGTTGACAGGCGGGATGAAAAACTGTTTTTT | CASSQVDRRDEKLFF
- | - | TRBJ2-3 | TRBV7-3 | TGTGCCAGCAGCGTCAGAGGCGCAGCAGATACGCAGTATTTT | CASSVRGAADTQYF
- | - | TRBJ1-6 | TRBV7-9 | TGTGCCAGCAGCTACGGGGGTCCGAGGAATTCACCCCTCCACTTT | CASSYGGPRNSPLHF
few | - | TRBJ1-2 | TRBV4-3 | TGCGCCAGCAGCCAATCTATACAGGATGGCTACACCTTC | CASSQSIQDGYTF
- | TRBD2 | TRBJ2-3 | TRBV9 | TGTGCCAGCAGCAGGCTAGCGGGAGGACGCACAGATACGCAGTATTTT | CASSRLAGGRTDTQYF
- | - | TRBJ1-2 | TRBV7-9 | TGTGCCAGCAGCTTAGAGCAGGGCACCTATGGCTACACCTTC | CASSLEQGTYGYTF